The TCR beta chain described here comes from a study of CXCR3-negative and CXCR3-positive naive CD8 T cells. For this clonotype: Its specificity is not known.

It was by 5' RACE with UMI labels that the TRB cDNA libraries were prepared. Each CDR3 protein gets one entry in TCRdb, which reprocessed the 5' RACE reads and gives no DNA. Recorded for this sample: approximately 100,000 distinct CDR3 sequences. This CDR3 spans 11 amino acids. Germline CDR1 SQVTM, CDR2 ANQGSEA. Findings of the study overall: Compared with CXCR3-negative naive cells, CXCR3-positive naive cells showed more hydrophobic TRB CDR3s. For memory CD8+ cells diversity was much lower, but both naive subsets had comparably high diversity.

The material sequenced was naive CXCR3+ CD8+ T cells from blood. The subset was: CD45RO-CCR7+CD27+CD95- naive CD8+ T cells expressing CXCR3 (TNR3+). V and J are TRBV29-1 and TRBJ2-1; the TCRdb D gene call, TRBD2, has no DNA to confirm it. The clonotype comes from a human donor in good health. Some clones in this sample may be carry-over from other donors' samples. CDR3 in amino acids: CSVPRAYEQFF.